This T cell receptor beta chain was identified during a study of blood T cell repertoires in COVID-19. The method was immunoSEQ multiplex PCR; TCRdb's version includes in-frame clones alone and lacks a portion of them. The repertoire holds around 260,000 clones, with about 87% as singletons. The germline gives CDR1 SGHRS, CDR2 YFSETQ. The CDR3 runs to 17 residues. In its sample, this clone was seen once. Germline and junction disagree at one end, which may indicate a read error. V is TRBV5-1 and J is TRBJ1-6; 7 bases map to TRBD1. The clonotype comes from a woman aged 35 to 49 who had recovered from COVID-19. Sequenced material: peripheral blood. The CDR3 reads CASSLGVGGGGSSPLHF. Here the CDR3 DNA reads TGCGCCAGCAGTTTGGGGGTAGGGGGCGGTGGAAGTTCACCCCTCCACTTT. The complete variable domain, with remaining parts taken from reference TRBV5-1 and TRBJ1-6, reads KAGVTQTPRYLIKTRGQQVTLSCSPISGHRSVSWYQQTPGQGLQFLFEYFSETQRNKGNFPGRFSGRQFSNSRSEMNVSTLELGDSALYLCASSLGVGGGGSSPLHFGNGTRLTVT.